This T cell receptor (beta chain) is drawn from a study of persistence of HIV-infected CD4 T cells. Study at large: Multiple blood draws of up to about 180 mL, except a couple of donors with single leukapheresis.

Study-wide points: Antigen-responding cells were enriched for degenerate expanded CDR3beta sequences. Within sorted populations, more oligoclonal TCRs accompanied more oligoclonal proviruses.

Note on this clone: Its specificity is unknown.

The immunoSEQ assay was version 4, run in survey mode. Repertoires were generated with immunoSEQ multiplex PCR, while TCRdb's copy carries only in-frame clones and drops some. This table has under 9,000 clones, over 60% appearing once. The CDR3 extends over 17 amino acids. The germline gives CDR1 MNHNS, CDR2 SASEGT. V dropped 2 bases and J dropped 4 bases, with 18 bases sitting between them. Cells were stimulated with CMV-infected fibroblast lysates at approximately 10 ug/mL. Sorting selected CD4+ T cells upregulating both CD40 ligand and CD69. For at least 4 years, plasma HIV-1 RNA was undetectable (<50 copies/mL).

The rearrangement uses TRBV6-1 and TRBJ2-4; no clear D. The specimen was CD4+ T cells sorted from PBMCs after roughly 18-hour stimulation, collected from a patient who received antiretroviral therapy. The sequence was obtained from an adult woman with HIV who was CMV-seropositive. The CDR3: CASSEPLVGLRKNIQYF. The DNA of the CDR3 is TGTGCCAGCAGTGAACCCTTGGTGGGGTTGAGGAAAAACATTCAGTACTTC.